This T cell receptor (beta chain) was observed in a study of CD4 and CD8 cells across lung adenocarcinoma regions. TCRdb processed the PCR reads anew with MiXCR; each CDR3 protein has one entry. The sample includes roughly 16,000 distinct CDR3 sequences, less than 55% of them seen just once. Germline values: CDR1 MNHEY, CDR2 SVGAGI. Trimming stripped 2 bases from V and 12 bases from J, with 20 bases between. CDR3 length equals 15 residues. This clonotype was sampled from a female donor with lung adenocarcinoma. The CD4 and CD8 labels of this study may be unreliable. Source material: CD8+ T cells from the center of a lung tumor. V and J are TRBV6-5 and TRBJ2-4; the D gene is possibly TRBD2 (5 bases). CDR3 DNA sequence: TGTGCCAGCAGTTACGGGAGCGGTGACAAAGACACTCAGTACTTC. It is translated as CASSYGSGDKDTQYF.